The 30 T cell receptor beta chains presented below share a single source sample, sequenced in a study of CD8+CD57+ T cells in acquired aplastic anemia. Patients selected for sequencing had displayed CD8+CD57+ cell expansion by flow cytometry. Genomic DNA, serving as template, underwent TCR beta VDJ and CDR3 profiling. TCRdb redid the calling of the reads with MiXCR, one entry per CDR3 protein. Altogether under 200,000 distinct CDR3 sequences are present, roughly 48% being singletons, with the ten largest covering roughly 30%. The material sequenced was sorted CD4+, CD8+, or CD8+CD57+ T cells (not recorded which) from PBMCs. All receptors derive from a human donor with aplastic anemia.

The rearrangement uses TRBV3-1 and TRBJ2-3; 7 bases agree with TRBD2. Germline CDR1 and CDR2: LGHDT and YNNKEL (reference sequence). This CDR3 is built from 15 residues. V lost 1 base and J lost 3; bases outside the gene matches: 4. CDR3 sequence reads: CASSQASGGTDTQYF. Written as DNA, the CDR3 is TGTGCCAGCAGCCAAGCCTCCGGGGGGACAGATACGCAGTATTTT.

This clonotype was counted between two and nine times. V is TRBV11-1 and J is TRBJ2-7, with TRBD1 identical over 8 bases. Per germline, CDR1 SGHAT and CDR2 FQDESV (reference sequence). The CDR3 consists of 16 residues. With 2 bases clipped from V and 3 bases from J, the junction kept 9 bases outside the gene matches. The CDR3 nucleotides read TGTGCCAGCAGCTTACCCAGGACAGGGCTTAGCTACGAGCAGTACTTC. Residues: CASSLPRTGLSYEQYF.

This clonotype was seen a few times. The chain recombines TRBV10-3 with TRBJ1-1; maybe TRBD1 (5 bases). This CDR3 has 13 amino acids. CDR1 is ENHRY, CDR2 SYGVKD, per germline. V lost 11 bases and J lost 4, with 17 bases in between. CDR3 amino acids: CALGRDGGTEAFF. CDR3 coding DNA: TGTGCCCTCGGACGTGACGGGGGCACTGAAGCTTTCTTT.

This clonotype has more than one count but fewer than ten. The V call is TRBV29-1, the J call TRBJ2-1; maybe TRBD1 (6 bases). CDR3 length: 12 residues. Germline loops: CDR1 SQVTM, CDR2 ANQGSEA. V was cut by 0 bases and J by 6 bases, with 6 bases left in between. The CDR3 sequence is CSVEEGANEQFF. The CDR3 nucleotides are TGCAGCGTTGAAGAGGGGGCCAATGAGCAGTTCTTC.

This clonotype was seen a few times. The rearrangement links TRBV6-2 or TRBV6-3 to TRBJ2-3; D gene ambiguous. Trimming left V 6 bases short and J 4 bases short, with 14 bases between. There are 14 residues in the CDR3. CDR1 is MNHEY and CDR2 is SVGEGT in the germline V gene. Written as DNA, the CDR3 is TGTGCCAGCAGCATGGTCCGGATAGCAGATACGCAGTATTTT. This sequence encodes CASSMVRIADTQYF.

The chain links TRBV12-3 or TRBV12-4 to TRBJ2-1; 9 bases line up with TRBD2. CDR3 length: 17 residues. V was pared by 6 bases and J by 7 bases, with 16 bases of the junction left unmatched. For the CDR3, the DNA is TGTGCCAGCAGCCCCGGAGGGCGGGCGGGAGGGGGTAATGAGCAGTTCTTC. Translation gives CASSPGGRAGGGNEQFF.

The chain couples TRBV5-1 to TRBJ2-2, with D perhaps TRBD2 (6 bases). The CDR3 is 15 amino acids. CDR1 and CDR2 (germline): SGHRS, YFSETQ. Trimming left V 2 bases short and J 3 bases short, with 11 bases between. In nucleotides, the CDR3 is TGCGCCAGCAGCTTACCTGGGGGGTACACCGGGGAGCTGTTTTTT. This translates into CASSLPGGYTGELFF.

This chain joins TRBV5-1 and TRBJ2-2; 9 bases fit TRBD1. The V gene's germline CDR1 is SGHRS and CDR2 YFSETQ. V was pared by 3 bases and J by 4 bases, with 7 bases of the junction left unmatched. CDR3 size: 16 residues. CDR3 sequence: CASSSGTGLGTGELFF. Written as DNA, the CDR3 is TGCGCCAGCAGCTCAGGGACAGGGTTAGGCACCGGGGAGCTGTTTTTT.

This clonotype occurred many times. This chain uses TRBV9 with TRBJ1-5; TRBD1 agrees at 7 bases. The trim removed 3 bases at V and 2 bases at J, leaving 5 bases unmatched. Germline V gives CDR1 SGDLS, CDR2 YYNGEE. This CDR3 comprises 15 residues. This CDR3 is CASSATGKGNQPQHF. In DNA, the CDR3 is TGTGCCAGCAGCGCGACAGGGAAGGGCAATCAGCCCCAGCATTTT.

This clonotype has a count of ten or more. The chain recombines TRBV20-1 with TRBJ2-3; the match to TRBD2 covers 10 bases. With V trimmed by 4 bases and J by 0 bases, 4 bases remained unmatched. Germline V lookup: CDR1 DFQATT, CDR2 SNEGSKA (reference sequence). The CDR3 loop spans 15 amino acids. CDR3 nucleotides: TGCAGTGCTAAAGGAGCGGGAGGGAGCACAGATACGCAGTATTTT. This codes for CSAKGAGGSTDTQYF.

For this clonotype: This may come from a read error, since a much larger clone is one base off. The genes are TRBV13 and TRBJ2-7; 9 nucleotides align to TRBD2. V was clipped by 5 bases and J by 5 bases; unmatched bases: 10. Germline-derived CDR1 and CDR2 are PRHDT and FYEKMQ (reference sequence). CDR3 length: 15 residues. The CDR3 loop is CASSHSSGASHEQYF. CDR3 coding DNA: TGTGCCAGCAGCCATTCTAGCGGGGCTTCCCACGAGCAGTACTTC. Full variable domain (remainder filled in from reference TRBV13 and TRBJ2-7): AAGVIQSPRHLIKEKRETATLKCYPIPRHDTVYWYQQGPGQDPQFLISFYEKMQSDKGSIPDRFSAQQFSDYHSELNMSSLELGDSALYFCASSHSSGASHEQYFGPGTRLTVT.

This clonotype appeared a few times. This sequence joins TRBV6-1 and TRBJ2-1, with D uncertain. The CDR3 is 12 residues long. The V gene lost 4 bases and the J gene lost 9 bases, with 10 bases spanning the gap. Looked up from germline, CDR1 is MNHNS and CDR2 is SASEGT. CDR3 coding DNA: TGTGCCAGCAGTGTGTTAGGCAGTGAGCAGTTCTTC. Translated: CASSVLGSEQFF.

The chain combines TRBV10-3 with TRBJ1-4; D might be TRBD1 (6 bases). Trimming took 5 bases from V and 0 from J, leaving 10 bases between them. There are 15 residues in the CDR3. Germline loops: CDR1 ENHRY, CDR2 SYGVKD. The CDR3 DNA follows: TGTGCCATCAGTCCGACAGGAGCAACTAATGAAAAACTGTTTTTT. Translating gives CAISPTGATNEKLFF.

This clonotype was picked up many times. The gene calls are TRBV13 and TRBJ2-7, with D possibly matching TRBD1 (6 bases). Between the trimmed V and J ends, which lost 0 bases and 2 bases, there was a span of 11 bases. The CDR3 has 15 residues. Germline CDR1 PRHDT, CDR2 FYEKMQ (reference sequence). CDR3 region: CASSLGRGPTYEQYF. CDR3 nucleotide sequence: TGTGCCAGCAGCTTAGGCAGGGGACCGACCTACGAGCAGTACTTC.

The rearrangement uses TRBV15 and TRBJ1-1; the D gene is possibly TRBD1 (5 bases). Trimming left V 5 bases short and J 0 bases short, with 7 bases between. CDR3 length: 13 residues. Germline lookup yields CDR1 LNHNV and CDR2 YYDKDF (reference sequence). The CDR3 protein is CATSWGLNTEAFF. The CDR3 DNA reads as TGTGCCACCAGCTGGGGACTGAACACTGAAGCTTTCTTT.

The chain links TRBV15 to TRBJ2-7; 8 bases agree with TRBD1. In germline, CDR1 is LNHNV, CDR2 YYDKDF (reference sequence). The CDR3 length is 14 residues. V lost 5 bases to trimming and J lost 1 base; unmatched junction nucleotides: 4. The CDR3, as DNA: TGTGCCACCAGCTCCCGGGACAGGTCCTACGAGCAGTACTTC. It encodes CATSSRDRSYEQYF. The whole variable domain, remainder taken from reference TRBV15 and TRBJ2-7, is DAMVIQNPRYQVTQFGKPVTLSCSQTLNHNVMYWYQQKSSQAPKLLFHYYDKDFNNEADTPDNFQSRRPNTSFCFLDIRSPGLGDTAMYLCATSSRDRSYEQYFGPGTRLTVT.

The chain links TRBV2 to TRBJ1-1, with no clear D. The V gene's germline CDR1 is SNHLY and CDR2 FYNNEI. V lost 3 bases and J lost 1, with 9 bases in between. The CDR3 is made up of 14 amino acids. The CDR3, as DNA: TGTGCCAGCAGTGAGATACAGCGGAACACTGAAGCTTTCTTT. Protein: CASSEIQRNTEAFF.

About this clonotype itself: The final CDR3 position lacks the conserved phenylalanine or tryptophan, pointing to a likely read error. This rearrangement joins TRBV30 to TRBJ2-7; TRBD2 is a possible D gene (6 bases). The V end was cut by 3 bases, the J end by 1 base, with 19 bases between. The CDR3 has 16 residues. Germline V lookup: CDR1 GTSNPN, CDR2 SVGIG (reference sequence). In nucleotides, the CDR3 is TGTGCCTGGAGCGTTTTGACGGTGGCGGGGTCCTACGAGCAGTACTCC. Its protein is CAWSVLTVAGSYEQYS.

This clonotype appeared many times. V is TRBV9 and J is TRBJ2-5, with 8 bases lining up with TRBD2. Germline trimming cut 0 bases from V and 1 base from J; bases unmatched to any gene: 5. Germline assignment: CDR1 SGDLS and CDR2 YYNGEE. The CDR3 has 16 amino acids. The CDR3 loop reads CASSVGIAGSQETQYF. The CDR3 DNA follows: TGTGCCAGCAGCGTAGGTATAGCGGGATCCCAAGAGACCCAGTACTTC.

This clonotype was seen many times. CDR3 loop: CASSQVLSGLGNTIYF. The CDR3 nucleotides read TGTGCCAGCAGCCAAGTTTTGTCCGGACTTGGAAACACCATATATTTT. The V call is TRBV14, the J call TRBJ1-3; no definite D call. Trimming took off 1 base at V and 3 bases at J, with 13 bases between the two ends. This CDR3 contains 16 residues. Germline loops: CDR1 SGHDN, CDR2 FVKESK.

This clonotype was picked up many times. The chain recombines TRBV4-3 with TRBJ1-6, with TRBD1 matching 7 bases. Germline CDR1 LGHNA, CDR2 YSLEER. The CDR3 has 15 residues. Unmatched junction bases numbered 2, after V lost 0 bases and J lost 6 bases. CDR3 bases: TGCGCCAGCAGCCAAGAGGACAGGTTTAATTCACCCCTCCACTTT. Its protein is CASSQEDRFNSPLHF.

This clonotype came up a few times. The CDR3 sequence: CATSRDSPPTGLLEQYF. In nucleotides, the CDR3 is TGTGCCACCAGCAGAGACTCCCCCCCGACAGGGTTACTCGAGCAGTACTTC. The chain employs TRBV15 and TRBJ2-7; 7 bases line up with TRBD1. V shed 0 bases, J shed 6 bases, and the junction held 14 bases outside the gene matches. The CDR3 is 17 amino acids. Germline CDR1 reads LNHNV; CDR2 reads YYDKDF (reference sequence).

The chain uses TRBV19 and TRBJ2-2, with 8 bases identical to TRBD1. The CDR3 covers 12 residues. After removal of 6 bases from V and 8 bases from J, the junction contained 2 bases not matched to a gene. The germline V gene has CDR1 LNHDA and CDR2 SQIVND (reference sequence). The CDR3 DNA is TGTGCCAGTAGCTACAGGGGGGGGGAGCTGTTTTTT. Protein product: CASSYRGGELFF.

This clonotype was seen many times. The V call is TRBV5-6, the J call TRBJ1-2; D is unresolved. The CDR3 runs 13 residues. Deletions cut 2 bases from V and 6 bases from J, with 11 bases between. Germline values: CDR1 SGHDT, CDR2 YYEEEE. DNA for the CDR3: TGTGCCAGCAGCTTTGCGGGGTTCGATGGCTACACCTTC. This codes for CASSFAGFDGYTF.

This rearrangement joins TRBV10-3 to TRBJ2-2, with a possible D match to TRBD1 (6 bases). This CDR3 spans 14 amino acids. Looked up from germline, CDR1 is ENHRY and CDR2 is SYGVKD. The V end was cut by 7 bases, the J end by 3 bases, with 12 bases between. This CDR3 reads CAIKGQTDTGELFF. DNA for the CDR3: TGTGCCATCAAAGGACAGACCGACACCGGGGAGCTGTTTTTT.

This clonotype appeared many times. This chain links TRBV7-6 with TRBJ1-1, with D possibly TRBD1 on 6 matching bases. CDR3 length: 16 amino acids. Germline CDR1 reads SGHVS; CDR2 reads FNYEAQ. V gave up 5 bases and J gave up 0 bases, with 16 bases separating them. The CDR3 reads CASSPGQMLVNTEAFF. DNA of the CDR3: TGTGCCAGCAGCCCCGGACAGATGCTGGTGAACACTGAAGCTTTCTTT.

The sample holds many counts of this clonotype. The CDR3 DNA reads as TGCGCCAGCAGGCCCATTCCCCGGGGGGGGTGGGCCAACGTCCTGACTTTC. Its protein product is CASRPIPRGGWANVLTF. The rearrangement uses TRBV5-1 and TRBJ2-6, with 8 positions matching TRBD2. This CDR3 is 17 amino acids long. The V gene's germline CDR1 is SGHRS and CDR2 YFSETQ. With 5 bases clipped from V and 5 bases from J, the junction kept 12 bases outside the gene matches.

This clonotype was seen many times. J is TRBJ2-7 and V is TRBV5-6; D perhaps matches TRBD2 (5 bases). This CDR3 has 13 amino acids. The V end was cut by 3 bases, the J end by 6 bases, with 13 bases between. Germline CDR1 SGHDT, CDR2 YYEEEE. For the CDR3, the DNA is TGTGCCAGCAGCTCCGCTACTAGACGCGAGCAGTACTTC. Its protein product is CASSSATRREQYF.

This clonotype turned up a few times. The genes are TRBV3-1 and TRBJ1-2; D perhaps matches TRBD1 (5 bases). The CDR3 contains 13 residues. The V end lost 6 bases, the J end lost 4 bases, and 12 bases lay between the germline ends. Germline CDR1 is LGHDT and CDR2 is YNNKEL (reference sequence). CDR3 coding DNA: TGTGCCAGCAGTCAGGGAGGGATCTATGGCTACACCTTC. Translating it yields CASSQGGIYGYTF.

This chain joins TRBV12-3 or TRBV12-4 and TRBJ1-2; D might be TRBD1 (6 bases). Trimming removed 5 bases at V and 4 bases at J, with 23 bases between. CDR3 length equals 17 residues. CDR3 residues: CASSLKLDSVAPYGYTF. CDR3 nucleotide sequence: TGTGCCAGCAGTCTAAAACTGGACAGTGTAGCACCCTATGGCTACACCTTC.